This T cell receptor (beta chain) was sequenced in a study of cytomegalovirus exposure and HLA in healthy donors (dated by TCRdb to the late 2010s). Background on the whole study: According to a later analysis, the 120 or so validation repertoires were produced on the same platform as the roughly 600 repertoires of the first cohort. In addition to the first cohort of roughly 670 subjects, a separate validation cohort of 120 different subjects was used. The study aimed to test whether cataloging public T cell receptors could reveal signatures of past pathogen exposure. The study combined high-throughput TCR immunosequencing, statistical association of individual TCRs with disease status, and machine learning to predict cytomegalovirus infection status.

As for this clone: The antigen it recognizes is unknown. Per-nucleotide qualities are absent, and no much larger clonotype sits a single base away.

The library was built by means of the immunoSEQ multiplex PCR assay. From the authors' description of their analysis: A statistical classification framework was built for diagnosing cytomegalovirus status from the catalog of TCR beta chain sequences. The clones in this table, taken by TCRdb from immuneACCESS, are in-frame only. Not every clone is retained; where verified, under half of the shortfall comes from an unresolved V gene, and the cause of the rest is unknown. Clone size and the V and J calls come from that table; the DNA yielded D and trimming. The sample records tens of thousands of clones, about 95% of which are singletons. Of the sample, 1.5% to 2% falls within the top ten clones. The donors were included in the validation cohort of over a hundred subjects, a group kept apart from the approximately 650-subject first cohort. The germline V and J ends show losses of 4 bases and 4 bases respectively, and no gene match explains 12 bases of the junction. From the cysteine up to the phenylalanine, the CDR3 has a length of 17 residues. Left in the record is the CDR3 DNA by itself, 51 bases read in frame from the first base. According to the germline V gene, CDR1 reads SGDLS and CDR2 reads YYNGEE.

On the study overall, not on this receptor specifically: The study gave a list of over 150 TCR beta chains associated with cytomegalovirus. The classifier was reported to diagnose cytomegalovirus status with high specificity and sensitivity in both the original and validation cohorts. Across donors, most TCR sequences were observed very rarely, whereas some public TCRs were present in many individuals. In vitro tests confirmed that three of the cytomegalovirus-associated TCR beta chains recognize cytomegalovirus antigens. A later analysis found that TCRs clustered in the first cohort also tended to co-occur in the 120 validation repertoires, with more than 90% of cluster scores above 0. It was suggested by the authors that the approach could potentially be generalized to other disease states and immunological phenotypes. A later analysis had no HLA typing for the validation cohort, so co-occurrence there was scored across all 130 or so repertoires.

Sequenced sample: PBMCs. The sequence joins TRBV9 to TRBJ2-1, with 9 bases matching TRBD2. This receptor was obtained from a woman aged 18 to 35 in good health and CMV-seropositive. The nucleotides are TGTGCCAGCAGCTACCGATCAGCGGGGGGCCCGTACAATGAGCAGTTCTTC. The resulting protein is CASSYRSAGGPYNEQFF.